Reported below is one TCR beta chain. Its target is not known. The data originate from a study of identical twins. Notes on the study in general: Fewer insertions were carried by abundant cord blood beta clonotypes, but none was seen in memory repertoires. Twin pairs' shared out-of-frame alpha sequences were enriched in low generation probability. Conclusions came from cross-sectional statistical analysis, not from following the same donors.

V was trimmed by 1 base and J by 2 bases, leaving 13 bases between them. Germline-derived CDR1 and CDR2 are SGHRS and YFSETQ. There are 15 residues in the CDR3. A universal primer site was added by template switching, and unique molecular identifiers were carried by the cDNA. TCRdb processed the 5' RACE reads anew with MiXCR; each CDR3 protein has one entry. The data show about 210,000 distinct CDR3 sequences, 9.4% seen once. The origin of this receptor is a woman aged 18-35 years in good health. J is TRBJ2-7 and V is TRBV5-1; D is possibly TRBD1 or TRBD2 (5 bases each). The sample comprised memory (CD45RO+) T cells sorted from blood. CDR3 nucleotides: TGCGCCAGCAGCTTGACTGGGGACCCCACCTACGAGCAGTACTTC. Its protein product is CASSLTGDPTYEQYF. Drawing the rest from reference TRBV5-1 and TRBJ2-7, the complete variable domain is KAGVTQTPRYLIKTRGQQVTLSCSPISGHRSVSWYQQTPGQGLQFLFEYFSETQRNKGNFPGRFSGRQFSNSRSEMNVSTLELGDSALYLCASSLTGDPTYEQYFGPGTRLTVT.